Listed below are T cell receptor beta chains from one sample, sequenced in a study of identical twins. MiXCR, applied by TCRdb to the 5' RACE reads, yields one record per CDR3 protein. The sample lists about 530,000 distinct CDR3 sequences, 20% to 25% seen once, with around 0.48% in the top ten. The same specimen was also included in a second study, on yellow fever vaccine responses in identical twins.

The sequenced sample consisted of CD4+ T cells sorted from blood. These receptor sequences come from a young woman in good health. Both conserved end residues are part of each CDR3. The D gene is left open where the match is weak. Clone sizes are given selectively: once, few, many, or a class where the clone is expanded.

D gene: -
V gene: TRBV12-3/TRBV12-4
J gene: TRBJ2-2
clone size: many
CDR3 protein: CASSQSVSLNTGELFF
CDR3 DNA: TGTGCCAGCAGCCAGTCCGTGAGCCTAAACACCGGGGAGCTGTTTTTT

D gene: TRBD2
V gene: TRBV5-1
J gene: TRBJ2-3
clone size: -
CDR3 protein: CASSLGAGVFSTDTQYF
CDR3 DNA: TGCGCCAGCAGCTTGGGGGCGGGAGTTTTCAGCACAGATACGCAGTATTTT

D gene: -
V gene: TRBV12-3/TRBV12-4
J gene: TRBJ2-6
clone size: few
CDR3 protein: CASSVDENSGANVLTF
CDR3 DNA: TGTGCCAGCAGTGTCGACGAAAACTCTGGGGCCAACGTCCTGACTTTC

D gene: -
V gene: TRBV20-1
J gene: TRBJ2-3
clone size: -
CDR3 protein: CSALNRDTSTDTQYF
CDR3 DNA: TGCAGTGCTCTGAACCGGGACACCAGCACAGATACGCAGTATTTT

D gene: TRBD2
V gene: TRBV5-1
J gene: TRBJ2-2
clone size: few
CDR3 protein: CASSLALAEPGELFF
CDR3 DNA: TGCGCCAGCAGCTTAGCCCTAGCGGAGCCCGGGGAGCTGTTTTTT

D gene: TRBD2
V gene: TRBV5-1
J gene: TRBJ2-7
clone size: many
CDR3 protein: CASSSRTSGINEQYF
CDR3 DNA: TGCGCCAGCAGCTCCCGGACTAGCGGGATCAACGAGCAGTACTTC

D gene: -
V gene: TRBV2
J gene: TRBJ2-2
clone size: few
CDR3 protein: CASSEGSTGELFF
CDR3 DNA: TGTGCCAGCAGTGAAGGGTCCACCGGGGAGCTGTTTTTT

D gene: TRBD2
V gene: TRBV7-9
J gene: TRBJ2-1
clone size: -
CDR3 protein: CASSLEGATSGRF
CDR3 DNA: TGTGCCAGCAGCTTAGAGGGAGCGACTAGCGGGAGGTTC

D gene: TRBD1
V gene: TRBV3-1
J gene: TRBJ1-4
clone size: few
CDR3 protein: CASSQKGQGREKLFF
CDR3 DNA: TGTGCCAGCAGCCAGAAGGGACAGGGAAGGGAAAAACTGTTTTTT

D gene: TRBD2
V gene: TRBV11-2
J gene: TRBJ2-3
clone size: -
CDR3 protein: CASSTGLAPDTQYF
CDR3 DNA: TGTGCCAGCAGCACAGGACTAGCGCCAGATACGCAGTATTTT

D gene: -
V gene: TRBV28
J gene: TRBJ2-3
clone size: few
CDR3 protein: CASSFTRTQYF
CDR3 DNA: TGTGCCAGCAGTTTTACCAGAACGCAGTATTTT

D gene: TRBD2
V gene: TRBV25-1
J gene: TRBJ2-1
clone size: -
CDR3 protein: CASSQRTGGNNEQFF
CDR3 DNA: TGTGCCAGCAGTCAGCGAACGGGGGGGAACAATGAGCAGTTCTTC

D gene: TRBD2
V gene: TRBV10-3
J gene: TRBJ2-2
clone size: -
CDR3 protein: CAISLTGLAGVAGELFF
CDR3 DNA: TGTGCCATCAGTCTCACGGGACTAGCGGGAGTTGCCGGGGAGCTGTTTTTT

D gene: -
V gene: TRBV12-3/TRBV12-4
J gene: TRBJ2-1
clone size: many
CDR3 protein: CASNPYQGVWSGRGNEQFF
CDR3 DNA: TGTGCCAGCAATCCCTACCAGGGGGTTTGGAGCGGGAGAGGGAATGAGCAGTTCTTC

D gene: TRBD2
V gene: TRBV7-6
J gene: TRBJ2-1
clone size: -
CDR3 protein: CASSLAVTSGSNEQFF
CDR3 DNA: TGTGCCAGCAGCTTAGCCGTTACTAGCGGGAGCAATGAGCAGTTCTTC

D gene: -
V gene: TRBV6-5
J gene: TRBJ2-2
clone size: -
CDR3 protein: CASSYRGRADTGELFF
CDR3 DNA: TGTGCCAGCAGTTACCGCGGCAGGGCAGACACCGGGGAGCTGTTTTTT

D gene: TRBD2
V gene: TRBV29-1
J gene: TRBJ2-5
clone size: few
CDR3 protein: CSCGRLGETQYF
CDR3 DNA: TGCAGCTGCGGGAGGCTCGGAGAGACCCAGTACTTC

D gene: -
V gene: TRBV5-1
J gene: TRBJ2-1
clone size: few
CDR3 protein: CASSPGPGYNEQFF
CDR3 DNA: TGCGCCAGCAGCCCGGGCCCCGGCTACAATGAGCAGTTCTTC

D gene: -
V gene: TRBV18
J gene: TRBJ1-4
clone size: many
CDR3 protein: CASSPGIDEKLFF
CDR3 DNA: TGTGCCAGCTCACCAGGGATCGATGAAAAACTGTTTTTT

D gene: -
V gene: TRBV3-1
J gene: TRBJ1-2
clone size: -
CDR3 protein: CASSQLGLTYGYTF
CDR3 DNA: TGTGCCAGCAGCCAATTGGGACTCACTTATGGCTACACCTTC

D gene: -
V gene: TRBV5-5
J gene: TRBJ2-7
clone size: few
CDR3 protein: CASSARGAGRSYEQYF
CDR3 DNA: TGTGCCAGCAGCGCTCGGGGGGCTGGGAGATCCTACGAGCAGTACTTC

D gene: -
V gene: TRBV3-1
J gene: TRBJ2-3
clone size: -
CDR3 protein: CASSHQSGADTQYF
CDR3 DNA: TGTGCCAGCAGCCACCAGTCAGGGGCAGATACGCAGTATTTT

D gene: TRBD1
V gene: TRBV10-3
J gene: TRBJ2-5
clone size: -
CDR3 protein: CAISESRTGGETQYF
CDR3 DNA: TGTGCCATCAGTGAGTCCCGGACAGGGGGAGAGACCCAGTACTTC

D gene: -
V gene: TRBV12-3/TRBV12-4
J gene: TRBJ1-6
clone size: few
CDR3 protein: CASWASPYSPLHF
CDR3 DNA: TGTGCCAGCTGGGCTTCCCCTTATTCACCCCTCCACTTT

D gene: -
V gene: TRBV7-2
J gene: TRBJ1-1
clone size: -
CDR3 protein: CASSPQKSWAFF
CDR3 DNA: TGTGCCAGCAGCCCCCAAAAATCGTGGGCTTTCTTT

D gene: -
V gene: TRBV11-2
J gene: TRBJ2-1
clone size: few
CDR3 protein: CASRRTQVGPYNEQFF
CDR3 DNA: TGTGCCAGCAGACGCACTCAGGTAGGGCCCTACAATGAGCAGTTCTTC

D gene: -
V gene: TRBV5-1
J gene: TRBJ2-3
clone size: few
CDR3 protein: CASSTGDRTDTQYF
CDR3 DNA: TGCGCCAGCAGTACAGGAGACCGCACAGATACGCAGTATTTT

D gene: -
V gene: TRBV10-2
J gene: TRBJ2-1
clone size: -
CDR3 protein: CASSEEGTFDNEQFF
CDR3 DNA: TGCGCCAGCAGTGAGGAGGGTACTTTTGACAATGAGCAGTTCTTC

D gene: -
V gene: TRBV6-1
J gene: TRBJ2-5
clone size: -
CDR3 protein: CASSETRHGGTQYF
CDR3 DNA: TGTGCCAGCAGTGAAACGCGTCACGGAGGGACCCAGTACTTC

D gene: -
V gene: TRBV6-1
J gene: TRBJ1-2
clone size: few
CDR3 protein: CASSGPLWGGYTF
CDR3 DNA: TGTGCCAGCAGTGGCCCGCTTTGGGGAGGCTACACCTTC

D gene: TRBD2
V gene: TRBV18
J gene: TRBJ2-1
clone size: -
CDR3 protein: CASSPPLAGYNEQFF
CDR3 DNA: TGTGCCAGCTCACCACCTTTAGCGGGGTACAATGAGCAGTTCTTC

D gene: -
V gene: TRBV24-1
J gene: TRBJ1-3
clone size: -
CDR3 protein: CATSDFSPDTIYF
CDR3 DNA: TGTGCCACCAGTGATTTTAGTCCGGACACCATATATTTT

D gene: TRBD1
V gene: TRBV5-1
J gene: TRBJ2-2
clone size: -
CDR3 protein: CASSQATGLGTGELFF
CDR3 DNA: TGCGCCAGCAGCCAAGCGACAGGGTTGGGGACCGGGGAGCTGTTTTTT

D gene: TRBD1
V gene: TRBV5-5
J gene: TRBJ2-6
clone size: -
CDR3 protein: CASSLAPQGSGANVLTF
CDR3 DNA: TGTGCCAGCAGCTTGGCCCCACAGGGGTCAGGGGCCAACGTCCTGACTTTC

D gene: -
V gene: TRBV12-3/TRBV12-4
J gene: TRBJ1-4
clone size: -
CDR3 protein: CASSYRSASNEKLFF
CDR3 DNA: TGTGCCAGCAGTTACAGGAGCGCCTCTAATGAAAAACTGTTTTTT

D gene: TRBD1
V gene: TRBV6-5
J gene: TRBJ1-6
clone size: -
CDR3 protein: CASSSGTGYSSSPLHF
CDR3 DNA: TGTGCCAGCAGTTCCGGGACAGGGTATAGTAGCTCACCCCTCCACTTT

D gene: TRBD1
V gene: TRBV5-1
J gene: TRBJ1-1
clone size: -
CDR3 protein: CASSDNLRDRRTEAFF
CDR3 DNA: TGCGCCAGCAGCGATAACTTACGGGACAGGAGGACTGAAGCTTTCTTT

D gene: TRBD2
V gene: TRBV20-1
J gene: TRBJ2-3
clone size: -
CDR3 protein: CSARLAGGVSADTQYF
CDR3 DNA: TGCAGTGCTAGACTCGCGGGGGGGGTATCCGCAGATACGCAGTATTTT

D gene: TRBD2
V gene: TRBV20-1
J gene: TRBJ2-5
clone size: -
CDR3 protein: CSAPSGGAGTQYF
CDR3 DNA: TGCAGTGCTCCGAGCGGGGGGGCCGGGACCCAGTACTTC

D gene: TRBD2
V gene: TRBV27
J gene: TRBJ2-3
clone size: -
CDR3 protein: CASSFKRGPNTDTQYF
CDR3 DNA: TGTGCCAGCAGTTTTAAGCGGGGGCCGAACACAGATACGCAGTATTTT

D gene: -
V gene: TRBV4-1
J gene: TRBJ2-1
clone size: few
CDR3 protein: CASSSQGHPSYNEQFF
CDR3 DNA: TGCGCCAGCAGCTCTCAGGGACATCCTTCCTACAATGAGCAGTTCTTC

D gene: TRBD2
V gene: TRBV29-1
J gene: TRBJ2-1
clone size: few
CDR3 protein: CSAHTSGSYNEQFF
CDR3 DNA: TGCAGCGCCCACACTAGCGGCTCCTACAATGAGCAGTTCTTC

D gene: -
V gene: TRBV2
J gene: TRBJ2-5
clone size: few
CDR3 protein: CASVVATSQETQYF
CDR3 DNA: TGTGCCAGCGTTGTTGCGACTAGTCAAGAGACCCAGTACTTC

D gene: TRBD1
V gene: TRBV4-2
J gene: TRBJ2-1
clone size: -
CDR3 protein: CAWTGLARGNEQFF
CDR3 DNA: TGTGCCTGGACAGGGCTAGCGCGAGGGAATGAGCAGTTCTTC

D gene: -
V gene: TRBV10-3
J gene: TRBJ2-1
clone size: few
CDR3 protein: CAISSGAYNEQFF
CDR3 DNA: TGTGCCATCAGTAGCGGAGCCTACAATGAGCAGTTCTTC

D gene: -
V gene: TRBV6-2/TRBV6-3
J gene: TRBJ2-7
clone size: -
CDR3 protein: CASSLQFSYEQYF
CDR3 DNA: TGTGCCAGCAGTCTTCAATTCTCCTACGAGCAGTACTTC

D gene: -
V gene: TRBV7-7
J gene: TRBJ1-2
clone size: few
CDR3 protein: CASTEPLVGRHYGYTF
CDR3 DNA: TGTGCCAGCACCGAACCCTTAGTCGGCAGACACTATGGCTACACCTTC